The 8 T cell receptor beta chains in this list originate from one sample, sequenced in a study of T cell responses to AZD1222 COVID-19 vaccine. TCRdb's copy holds only in-frame clones and misses some; the assay was immunoSEQ multiplex PCR. Of some 47,000 clones listed, around 90% are singletons. Source: peripheral blood, taken 28 days after the second AZD1222 dose. The receptors originated from an adult who received the AZD1222 COVID-19 vaccine.

This rearrangement joins TRBV29-1 to TRBJ2-2; perhaps TRBD1 as D (5 bases). The CDR3 is 14 amino acids. V lost 8 bases, J lost 1 base, and 14 bases lay in between. Germline lookup yields CDR1 SQVTM and CDR2 ANQGSEA. The CDR3 bases are TGCAGCCATAAACAGGAGTTGAACACCGGGGAGCTGTTTTTT. This codes for CSHKQELNTGELFF.

V usage is TRBV2 and J usage is TRBJ1-5; D gene unclear. The length of the CDR3 is 16 residues. The germline gives CDR1 SNHLY, CDR2 FYNNEI. V was shortened by 1 base and J by 7 bases, with 17 bases between the two germline ends. CDR3: CASSEGGRRRRQPQHF. The CDR3 DNA reads TGTGCCAGCAGTGAAGGAGGACGGAGGAGGCGGCAGCCCCAGCATTTT.

In its sample, this clone was seen a few times. This chain's CDR3 is CASSYRRTGLEQYF. The CDR3 bases are TGTGCCAGCAGTTACCGCCGGACAGGGCTCGAGCAGTACTTC. This chain links TRBV6-5 with TRBJ2-7; 8 nucleotides match TRBD1. CDR3 size: 14 residues. Germline CDR1 MNHEY, CDR2 SVGAGI. J lost 6 bases, V lost 2 bases, and 6 bases had no gene match.

The chain links TRBV7-2 to TRBJ2-7, with unresolved D. V dropped 2 bases and J dropped 0 bases, with 5 bases sitting between them. The germline V gene has CDR1 SGHTA and CDR2 FQGNSA. This CDR3 is built from 13 residues. The CDR3 reads CASSLSSSYEQYF. Written as DNA, the CDR3 is TGTGCCAGCAGCTTATCCTCCTCCTACGAGCAGTACTTC.

V is TRBV5-8 and J is TRBJ2-1; 10 nucleotides match TRBD1. Losses at the gene ends were 4 bases for V and 8 bases for J; bases not matched to a gene: 9. Germline V gene lookup returns CDR1 SGHTS and CDR2 YDEGEE. CDR3 length equals 15 residues. CDR3 DNA: TGTGCCAGCAGCGCCGGGACAGGGGTGATTCATGAGCAGTTCTTC. Encoded protein: CASSAGTGVIHEQFF.

The chain links TRBV7-9 to TRBJ2-3; D not certain. Germline-derived CDR1 and CDR2 are SEHNR and FQNEAQ (reference sequence). The CDR3 spans 12 residues. Trimming cost V 5 bases and J 2 bases, with 5 bases left between them. The CDR3 DNA reads TGTGCCAGCAGCGCCATCACAGATACGCAGTATTTT. This sequence encodes CASSAITDTQYF.

The rearrangement joins TRBV5-1 to TRBJ2-5, with 7 positions matching TRBD2. Germline V CDR1 and CDR2: SGHRS, YFSETQ. The CDR3 has 16 amino acids. V dropped 5 bases and J dropped 4; count of bases not matched to a gene: 14. The chain's CDR3 is CASRPGGGSRGETQYF. CDR3 bases: TGCGCCAGCAGACCGGGAGGCGGTTCACGAGGAGAGACCCAGTACTTC.

This clone was seen once. The chain combines TRBV7-8 with TRBJ2-1, with 9 bases matching TRBD2. Trimming removed 3 bases from V and 12 bases from J; junction bases left unmatched: 12. The CDR3 has 15 residues. Germline CDR1 is SGHVS and CDR2 is FQNEAQ. CDR3 sequence reads: CASSFSPAGGNGQFF. The CDR3 DNA follows: TGTGCCAGCAGCTTTAGCCCAGCGGGAGGTAACGGGCAGTTCTTC.